This TCR beta chain was captured in a study of T-cell memory formation after mild COVID-19. Overall study: For the most part, TCR clusters were specific to one donor.

This clonotype came up a few times. The antigen is not known. Each CDR3 protein gets one entry after TCRdb re-called the 5' RACE reads with MiXCR. Of 350,000 or so distinct CDR3 sequences listed, roughly 13% are singletons. V dropped 3 bases and J dropped 2 bases, with 5 bases sitting between them. Germline V CDR1 and CDR2: MDHEN, SYDVKM. This CDR3 spans 12 amino acids. Overall study results and limits: Day 15 to 85 contracting clones showed balanced CD4/CD8; later expanders leaned CD4+.

The sequencing sample was made of PBMCs or a T cell subset sorted from them (not recorded which). This chain uses TRBV28 with TRBJ2-7, with no clear D. The sequence came from a man between 18 and 35 years old who had mild COVID-19 (a few samples of this study predate the infection). Cell type and time point are not known. The CDR3 DNA reads as TGTGCCAGCAGTTTCTCCCCCTACGAGCAGTACTTC. It specifies CASSFSPYEQYF.